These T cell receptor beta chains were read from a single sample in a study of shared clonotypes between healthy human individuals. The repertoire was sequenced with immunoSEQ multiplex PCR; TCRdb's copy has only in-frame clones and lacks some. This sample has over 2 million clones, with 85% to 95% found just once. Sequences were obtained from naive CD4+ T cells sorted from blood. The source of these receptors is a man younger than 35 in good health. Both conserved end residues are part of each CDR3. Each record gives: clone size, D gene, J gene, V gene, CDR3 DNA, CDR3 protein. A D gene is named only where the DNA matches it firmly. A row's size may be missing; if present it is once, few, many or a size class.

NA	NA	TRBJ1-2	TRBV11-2	TGTGCCAGCAGCAGTAGGCCAGAGGTAGGGTCGGGAGCTCATGGCTACACCTTC	CASSSRPEVGSGAHGYTF
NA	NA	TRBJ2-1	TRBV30	TGTGCCTGGAGTGTAAAGTACAATGAGCAGTTCTTC	CAWSVKYNEQFF
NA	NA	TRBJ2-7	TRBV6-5	TGTGCCAGCAGTCCGGACAGACGCTACGAGCAGTACTTC	CASSPDRRYEQYF
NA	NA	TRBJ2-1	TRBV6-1	TGTGCCAGCAGTCCTCTCGGGCCCCTCTACAATGAGCAGTTCTTC	CASSPLGPLYNEQFF
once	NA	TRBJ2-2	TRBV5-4	TGTGCCAGCAGCTTTAGCGAAACGAGGAACACCGGGGAGCTGTTTTTT	CASSFSETRNTGELFF
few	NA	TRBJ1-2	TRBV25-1	TGTGCCAGCAGTGAGTTGGGGGGAATCGGCTACACCTTC	CASSELGGIGYTF
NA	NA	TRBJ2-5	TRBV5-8	TGTGCCAGCACGGGGTTAGAGACCCAGTACTTC	CASTGLETQYF
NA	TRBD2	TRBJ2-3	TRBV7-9	TGTGCCAGCAGCTTAGGGGGACTAGCGGGAATCACAGATACGCAGTATTTT	CASSLGGLAGITDTQYF
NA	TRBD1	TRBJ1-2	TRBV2	TGTGCCAGCAGGGTCGGGACAGATGGCTACACCTTC	CASRVGTDGYTF
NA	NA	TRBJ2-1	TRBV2	TGTGCCAGCAGTGAAGAGGCAGGGGCCTACAATGAGCAGTTCTTC	CASSEEAGAYNEQFF
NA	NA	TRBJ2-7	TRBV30	TGTGCCTGGAGAAGGGCAGGGGTGAGGGACTCCTACGAGCAGTACTTC	CAWRRAGVRDSYEQYF
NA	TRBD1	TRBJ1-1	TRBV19	TGTGCCAGTAGCGAATTTAGGGACAGTGAAGCTTTCTTT	CASSEFRDSEAFF
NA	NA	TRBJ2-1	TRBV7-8	TGTGCCAGCAGCGCCCGAGGGGTCTATGAGCAGTTCTTC	CASSARGVYEQFF
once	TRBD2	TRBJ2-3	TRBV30	TGTGCCTGGAGTCCTAGCGGGAGAGTTCCGGATACGCAGTATTTT	CAWSPSGRVPDTQYF
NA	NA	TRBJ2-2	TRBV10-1	TGCGCCAGCAGAGGGGGCACCGGGGAGCTGTTTTTT	CASRGGTGELFF
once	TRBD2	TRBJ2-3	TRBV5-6	TGTGCCAGCAGCTTGGGACTAGCGGGGAACACAGATACGCAGTATTTT	CASSLGLAGNTDTQYF
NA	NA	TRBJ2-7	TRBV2	TGTGCCAGCAGTGCGGACATCTACGAGCAGTACTTC	CASSADIYEQYF
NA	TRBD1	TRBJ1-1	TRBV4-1	TGCGCCAGCAGCCAAGATAGGGGGACAGCTTACACTGAAGCTTTCTTT	CASSQDRGTAYTEAFF
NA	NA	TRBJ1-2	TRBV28	TGTGCCAGCAGCGGCGGGGGGCCTCCTGTTGGCTACACCTTC	CASSGGGPPVGYTF
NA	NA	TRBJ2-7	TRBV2	TGTGCCAGCAGACCCACATTCGCGGGTTACGAGCAGTACTTC	CASRPTFAGYEQYF
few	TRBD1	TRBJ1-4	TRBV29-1	TGCAGCGTAGCGACAGGGCCAAGTGAAAAACTGTTTTTT	CSVATGPSEKLFF
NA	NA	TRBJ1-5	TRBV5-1	TGCGCCAGCAGCTTGGGGCCCCGAAGCAACAATCAGCCCCAGCATTTT	CASSLGPRSNNQPQHF
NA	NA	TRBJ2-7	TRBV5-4	TGTGCCAGCAGCTTTCGGGGAACCTACGAGCAGTACTTC	CASSFRGTYEQYF